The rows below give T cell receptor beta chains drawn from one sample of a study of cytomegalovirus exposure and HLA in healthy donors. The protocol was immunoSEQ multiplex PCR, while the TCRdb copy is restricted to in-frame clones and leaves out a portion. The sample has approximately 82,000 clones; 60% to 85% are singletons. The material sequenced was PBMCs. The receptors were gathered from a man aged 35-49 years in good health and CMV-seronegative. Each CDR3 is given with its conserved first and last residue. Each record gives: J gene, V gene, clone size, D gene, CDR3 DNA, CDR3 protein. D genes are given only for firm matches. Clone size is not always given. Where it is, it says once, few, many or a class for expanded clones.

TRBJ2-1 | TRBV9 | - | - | TGTGCCAGCAGTCGAGACTTTTCACTTTCCTACAATGAGCAGTTCTTC | CASSRDFSLSYNEQFF
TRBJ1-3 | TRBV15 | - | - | TGTGCCACCACCTCAATACAGGGTAATGGAAACGCCATATATTTT | CATTSIQGNGNAIYF
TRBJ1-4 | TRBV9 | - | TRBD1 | TGTGCCAGCAGCGGGTTAGGGACAGGCACTAATGAAAAACTGTTTTTT | CASSGLGTGTNEKLFF
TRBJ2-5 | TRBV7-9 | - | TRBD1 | TGTGCCAGCAGCGGTCGACAGGGCCAAGAGACCCAGTACTTC | CASSGRQGQETQYF
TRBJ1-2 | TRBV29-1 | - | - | TGCAGCGTTGAAGTTGGGGGCGGAGTTGGCTACACCTTC | CSVEVGGGVGYTF
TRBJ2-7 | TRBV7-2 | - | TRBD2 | TGTGCCAGCAGCTTTACGGGGGGGTACGAGCAGTACTTC | CASSFTGGYEQYF
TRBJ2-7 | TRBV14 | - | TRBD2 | TGTGCCAGCAGCCAAACTAGCGGGATGGGCGAGCAGTACTTC | CASSQTSGMGEQYF
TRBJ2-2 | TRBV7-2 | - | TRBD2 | TGTGCCAGCAGCTATAGCGGGAAGGTCGGGGAGCTGTTTTTT | CASSYSGKVGELFF
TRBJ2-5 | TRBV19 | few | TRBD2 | TGTGCCAGTAGTATAACTAGCGGGAGGGTAGAGACCCAGTACTTC | CASSITSGRVETQYF
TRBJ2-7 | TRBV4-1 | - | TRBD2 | TGCGCCAGCAGCCATTTTAGCGGGAGCGCCTACGAGCAGTACTTC | CASSHFSGSAYEQYF
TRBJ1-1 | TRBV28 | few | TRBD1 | TGTGCCAGCAGTCTTAGGACAGGGGGCGTCGCTGAAGCTTTCTTT | CASSLRTGGVAEAFF
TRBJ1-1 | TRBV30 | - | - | TGTGCCTGGAGTATGACAGGTCGCGGCACTGAAGCTTTCTTT | CAWSMTGRGTEAFF
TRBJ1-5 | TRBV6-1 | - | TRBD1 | TGTGCCAGCAGTGAACCGGGACAGAGCATCAGGACCCAGCATTTT | CASSEPGQSIRTQHF
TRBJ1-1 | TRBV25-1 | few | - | TGTGCCAGCAGAAGCAATCGGAACACTGAAGCTTTCTTT | CASRSNRNTEAFF
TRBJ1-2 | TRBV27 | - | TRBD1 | TGTGCCAGCAGTGTACGGACAGGAATTCTGTTTTATGGCTACACCTTC | CASSVRTGILFYGYTF
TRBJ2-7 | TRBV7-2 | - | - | TGTGCCAGCAGCTTAGGGAGTGCGGCCCAATACGAGCAGTACTTC | CASSLGSAAQYEQYF
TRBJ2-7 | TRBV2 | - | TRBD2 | TGTGCCAGCAGTCCAGCGGGAGTATACCACGAGCAGTACTTC | CASSPAGVYHEQYF
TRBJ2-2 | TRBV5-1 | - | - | TGCGCCAGCAGCTTTAGTGGGCCCCCGAACACCGGGGAGCTGTTTTTT | CASSFSGPPNTGELFF
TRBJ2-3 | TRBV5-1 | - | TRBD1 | TGCGCCAGCAGCCCGACCGGGACAGGGGGCACAGATACGCAGTATTTT | CASSPTGTGGTDTQYF
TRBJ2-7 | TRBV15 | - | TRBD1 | TGTGCCACCAGCAGGGGTGGGACAGGGGGCAAGTACGAGCAGTACTTC | CATSRGGTGGKYEQYF
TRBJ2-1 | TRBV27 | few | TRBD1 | TGTGCCAGCAGTTCCACAGGGGGGTCGTACAATGAGCAGTTCTTC | CASSSTGGSYNEQFF
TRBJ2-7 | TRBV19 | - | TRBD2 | TGTGCCAGTAGACCGGGACTAGGGGCTTACGAGCAGTACTTC | CASRPGLGAYEQYF